This T cell receptor beta chain was profiled in a study of immune cell composition in non-small cell lung cancer. Sequenced by immunoSEQ multiplex PCR; TCRdb stores in-frame clones only, minus some. The table has around 3,300 clones, around 69% seen once; the top ten hold about 18%. The CDR3 has 14 amino acids. Germline CDR1 reads ENHRY; CDR2 reads SYGVKD. With V trimmed by 3 bases and J by 6 bases, 7 bases remained unmatched. Normal lung was sampled as far from the tumour as possible, at least 3 cm. This clone was seen only a few times. The clonotype originates from a human donor with non-small cell lung cancer. The V gene is TRBV10-3, the J gene TRBJ2-7; 8 bases agree with TRBD1. Sequenced material: non-adjacent lung tissue. Here the CDR3 DNA reads TGTGCCATCAGTGAAGGACAGGGAGATCGCGAGCAGTACTTC. Protein product: CAISEGQGDREQYF.